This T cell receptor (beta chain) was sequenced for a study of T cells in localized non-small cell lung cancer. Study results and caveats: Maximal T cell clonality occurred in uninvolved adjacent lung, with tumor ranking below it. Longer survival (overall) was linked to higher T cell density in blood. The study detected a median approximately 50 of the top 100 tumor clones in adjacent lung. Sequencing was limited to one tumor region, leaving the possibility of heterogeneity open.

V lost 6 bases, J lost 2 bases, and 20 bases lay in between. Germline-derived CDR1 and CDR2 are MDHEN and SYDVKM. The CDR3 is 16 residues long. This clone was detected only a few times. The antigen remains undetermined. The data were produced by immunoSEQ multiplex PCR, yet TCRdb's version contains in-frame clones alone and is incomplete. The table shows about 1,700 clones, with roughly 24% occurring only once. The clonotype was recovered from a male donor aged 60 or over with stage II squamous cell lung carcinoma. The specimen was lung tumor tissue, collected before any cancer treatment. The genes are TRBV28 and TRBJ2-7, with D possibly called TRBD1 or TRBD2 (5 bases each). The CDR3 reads CASSPGGRDGAYEQYF. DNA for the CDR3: TGTGCCAGCAGCCCTGGAGGCCGGGACGGGGCCTACGAGCAGTACTTC.